Presented here are 11 T cell receptor beta chains from one specimen sequenced in a study of OX40 agonist ivuxolimab in advanced cancers. Generated by immunoSEQ multiplex PCR, the TCRdb table keeps only in-frame clones and is missing some. The sample shows more than 70,000 clones, 82% of them seen only once. The source was CD4+ or CD8+ T cells sorted from blood, collected in a trial of the OX40 agonist ivuxolimab. These receptors originate from an adult with an advanced solid tumor such as melanoma, head and neck, liver or kidney cancer.

This chain uses TRBV7-9 with TRBJ1-4; D perhaps matches TRBD1 (6 bases). Between the trimmed V and J ends, which lost 4 bases and 8 bases, there was a span of 17 bases. CDR1 is SEHNR, CDR2 FQNEAQ, per germline (reference sequence). CDR3 length equals 15 residues. The chain's CDR3 is CASSSWGQPQEKLFF. The CDR3, as DNA: TGTGCCAGCAGCTCCTGGGGGCAACCGCAGGAAAAACTGTTTTTT.

A few counts support this clone. The gene calls are TRBV29-1 and TRBJ2-3, with D possibly matching TRBD2 (5 bases). The CDR3 covers 15 residues. Germline CDR1 SQVTM, CDR2 ANQGSEA. Trimming cost V 0 bases and J 6 bases, with 16 bases left between them. CDR3 protein: CSVEDPGGFRDTQYF. The CDR3, as DNA: TGCAGCGTTGAAGATCCAGGAGGTTTCAGGGATACGCAGTATTTT.

This clone was observed once. The chain couples TRBV4-1 to TRBJ2-7, with D perhaps assigned TRBD1 or TRBD2 (6 bases each). V was cut by 3 bases and J by 7 bases, with 10 bases left in between. CDR1 is MGHRA, CDR2 YSYEKL, per germline. This CDR3 region has 12 residues. The CDR3 spells CASSHGGREQYF. In nucleotides, the CDR3 is TGCGCCAGCAGCCATGGGGGGCGGGAGCAGTACTTC.

This clone has only a few counts. The chain combines TRBV29-1 with TRBJ2-4, with unresolved D. V lost 4 bases and J 9 bases, leaving 19 bases between the germline ends. The CDR3 extends over 14 amino acids. Germline CDR1 and CDR2: SQVTM and ANQGSEA. The CDR3 sequence is CSVAVGYPFGIQYF. Written as DNA, the CDR3 is TGCAGCGTTGCTGTCGGTTACCCTTTTGGCATTCAGTACTTC.

V gene TRBV5-5 combines with J gene TRBJ1-4; 7 bases map to TRBD1. The V segment lost 6 bases and the J segment 4 bases; nucleotides outside the gene matches: 6. The V gene's germline CDR1 is SGHKS and CDR2 YYEKEE (reference sequence). CDR3 size: 14 residues. CDR3 sequence reads: CASTFGTVNEKLFF. CDR3 nucleotides: TGTGCCAGCACCTTCGGGACAGTTAATGAAAAACTGTTTTTT.

This clone was counted between two and nine times. The V call is TRBV11-3, the J call TRBJ2-7, with D perhaps given as TRBD1 or TRBD2 (5 bases each). The CDR3 contains 15 residues. V was trimmed by 0 bases and J by 3 bases, leaving 12 bases between them. Germline V lookup: CDR1 SGHNT, CDR2 YENEEA. The CDR3 loop is CASSLDGGHNYEQYF. The CDR3, as DNA: TGTGCCAGCAGCTTAGATGGAGGACATAACTACGAGCAGTACTTC.

The CDR3 loop is CASSPGGQGASYGYTF. The CDR3 DNA is TGTGCCAGCAGCCCTGGAGGCCAGGGGGCTAGCTATGGCTACACCTTC. The rearrangement uses TRBV5-4 and TRBJ1-2, with TRBD1 identical over 8 bases. Germline trimming cut 4 bases from V and 4 bases from J; bases unmatched to any gene: 12. Germline CDR1 SGHNT, CDR2 YYREEE (reference sequence). The CDR3 totals 16 residues.

The chain couples TRBV5-5 to TRBJ1-6; 10 nucleotides align to TRBD1. The CDR3 has 15 residues. The germline CDR1 and CDR2 sequences are SGHKS and YYEKEE (reference sequence). The trim removed 4 bases at V and 9 bases at J, leaving 7 bases unmatched. CDR3 nucleotides: TGTGCCAGCAGCCCCCGGGGACAGGGGAGTTCACCCCTCCACTTT. Protein product: CASSPRGQGSSPLHF.

The gene calls are TRBV6-1 and TRBJ1-6, with 8 bases that match TRBD1. Germline CDR1 is MNHNS and CDR2 is SASEGT. The CDR3 has 15 amino acids. V lost 6 bases and J lost 5; bases outside the gene matches: 6. The CDR3 nucleotides read TGTGCCAGCAGCAAGGGGGACAGGAATAATTCACCCCTCCACTTT. Translated: CASSKGDRNNSPLHF.

V is TRBV2 and J is TRBJ2-7, with 8 positions matching TRBD1. This CDR3 spans 12 amino acids. Losses at the gene ends were 8 bases for V and 0 bases for J; bases not matched to a gene: 0. Germline V lookup: CDR1 SNHLY, CDR2 FYNNEI. The CDR3 reads CASQGASYEQYF. DNA of the CDR3: TGTGCCAGCCAGGGGGCCTCCTACGAGCAGTACTTC. Looking up the rest from reference TRBV2 and TRBJ2-7 gives the full variable domain: EPEVTQTPSHQVTQMGQEVILRCVPISNHLYFYWYRQILGQKVEFLVSFYNNEISEKSEIFDDQFSVERPDGSNFTLKIRSTKLEDSAMYFCASQGASYEQYFGPGTRLTVT.

Here the CDR3 DNA reads TGTGCCAGCAGCCCCGGGGGGAACTACGAGCAGTACTTC. Translating it yields CASSPGGNYEQYF. This sequence joins TRBV5-4 and TRBJ2-7; TRBD2 aligns across 7 bases. Germline CDR1 and CDR2: SGHNT and YYREEE (reference sequence). V was clipped by 4 bases and J by 3 bases; unmatched bases: 4. The CDR3 runs to 13 residues.